The source of this TCR beta chain is a study of post-analysis software for immune sequencing data. The study, taken as a whole, reports: Higher frequency in patients than in controls was seen for roughly five TRBV segments, with TRBV5-6, TRBV5-1 and TRBV20-1 among them. The authors found that F measure strongly co-clustered same-batch samples.

There are 13 residues in the CDR3. The germline V gene encodes CDR1 SEHNR and CDR2 FQNEAQ (reference sequence). V shed 7 bases and J shed 7 bases, with 16 bases lying between them. Incorporated into the TCR beta cDNA libraries were unique molecular identifiers, which served to reduce PCR and sequencing biases. TCRdb reprocessed the PCR reads with MiXCR, giving one entry per CDR3 protein. The sample has 740,000 or so distinct CDR3 sequences, roughly 58% seen once. Regarding this clonotype: The antigen remains unidentified.

The sequenced material came from blood. This clonotype was obtained from a girl aged 5-17 years with multiple sclerosis. The chain links TRBV7-9 to TRBJ1-2; a possible D gene is TRBD1 (5 bases). Written as DNA, the CDR3 is TGTGCCAGCACCAGCGGCAGGGAGAGTGGCTACACCTTC. It translates to CASTSGRESGYTF.